The clone carrying this TCR beta chain was found once. V was trimmed by 0 bases and J by 5 bases, leaving 7 bases between them. The CDR3 length is 14 residues. Germline assignment: CDR1 MNHEY and CDR2 SVGEGT. MiXCR, run by TCRdb on the RT-PCR reads, gives a single entry per CDR3 protein. In the table there are about 540,000 distinct CDR3 sequences, roughly 25% of which are singletons. The sample originates from a study of response to subunit inactivated influenza vaccine. A further study also used this sample, focusing on T cells expressing NK-cell markers. That report adds: Generation of TCR beta cDNA was performed by 5'RACE template switching incorporating UMIs. Roughly 1.0-7.0% of CD8+ T cells in over 5 donors belonged to dominant NKG2C+ clonotypes. Where several donors were concerned, these clonotypes also led the CD3+CD56-NKG2C+ fraction.

The chain employs TRBV6-2 or TRBV6-3 and TRBJ2-2; D gene unclear. The specimen comprised CD4+ T cells sorted from PBMCs, sampled 11 to 12 days after vaccination. This clonotype was sampled from a man in his fifties who received an inactivated influenza vaccine. CDR3 sequence reads: CASSYSQRTGELFF. CDR3 coding DNA: TGTGCCAGCAGTTACTCCCAGAGGACCGGGGAGCTGTTTTTT.